Below, 18 T cell receptor beta chains from the same sample are listed, as sequenced in a study of regulatory dendritic cells for organ transplantation. Libraries were prepared by immunoSEQ multiplex PCR; TCRdb keeps only in-frame clonotypes and omits some of them. This table holds 20,000 to 25,000 clones, 74% found once. The specimen sequenced was memory CD4+ T cells from blood. The subset: CD45RO+ memory T cells. These TCRs come from a human donor in good health.

J is TRBJ2-5 and V is TRBV5-1; D not resolved. Trimming pared 1 base from V and 3 bases from J, leaving 10 bases between. This CDR3 has 14 amino acids. CDR1 SGHRS and CDR2 YFSETQ come from the germline V gene. The CDR3 loop is CASSLNGRKETQYF. The CDR3 bases are TGCGCCAGCAGCTTGAATGGCAGGAAAGAGACCCAGTACTTC.

This clone was observed a handful of times. V is TRBV10-1 and J is TRBJ1-5; a possible D gene is TRBD1 (5 bases). V gave up 7 bases and J gave up 0 bases, with 16 bases separating them. The CDR3 totals 16 residues. Germline V gene lookup returns CDR1 WNHNN and CDR2 SYGVQD (reference sequence). CDR3 nucleotide sequence: TGCGCCAGCACCCCCCGGGGACTCCCTAGCAATCAGCCCCAGCATTTT. Residues: CASTPRGLPSNQPQHF.

V usage is TRBV15 and J usage is TRBJ1-3; no definite D call. This CDR3 is 14 amino acids long. Germline V gene data show CDR1 as LNHNV and CDR2 as YYDKDF (reference sequence). V was trimmed by 8 bases and J by 4 bases, leaving 15 bases between them. CDR3: CATADTAGGNTIYF. Here the CDR3 DNA reads TGTGCCACCGCCGACACGGCGGGGGGAAACACCATATATTTT.

The chain is built from TRBV5-5 and TRBJ2-5, with 7 positions matching TRBD2. The CDR3 has 14 residues. V was clipped by 4 bases and J by 1 base; unmatched bases: 4. Germline V gene lookup returns CDR1 SGHKS and CDR2 YYEKEE (reference sequence). The CDR3 region has the DNA TGTGCCAGCAGCCAAGGGACTACCCAAGAGACCCAGTACTTC. Its protein product is CASSQGTTQETQYF.

J is TRBJ2-5 and V is TRBV29-1; maybe TRBD2 (5 bases). Trimming took 6 bases from V and 5 from J, leaving 13 bases between them. The CDR3 is made up of 12 amino acids. In germline, CDR1 is SQVTM, CDR2 ANQGSEA. The chain's CDR3 is CSVEEWGETQYF. CDR3 coding DNA: TGCAGCGTGGAGGAGTGGGGTGAGACCCAGTACTTC.

The chain is built from TRBV18 and TRBJ1-6; D not resolved. The CDR3 loop spans 14 amino acids. The germline V gene has CDR1 KGHSH and CDR2 LQKENI. The ends were cut back, 3 bases at V and 7 bases at J, with 10 bases in the middle. CDR3 DNA sequence: TGTGCCAGCTCACCTCTCTCCGCGAATTCACCCCTCCACTTT. Its translation is CASSPLSANSPLHF.

The chain recombines TRBV7-9 with TRBJ2-5; TRBD1 is a possible D gene (6 bases). Germline values: CDR1 SEHNR, CDR2 FQNEAQ (reference sequence). The length of the CDR3 is 14 residues. Trimming took 1 base from V and 1 from J, leaving 7 bases between them. CDR3 in DNA: TGTGCCAGCAGCTTAGGAGGGGGCCAAGAGACCCAGTACTTC. Residues: CASSLGGGQETQYF. The variable domain in full, with the rest retrieved from reference TRBV7-9 and TRBJ2-5, is DTGVSQNPRHKITKRGQNVTFRCDPISEHNRLYWYRQTLGQGPEFLTYFQNEAQLEKSRLLSDRFSAERPKGSFSTLEIQRTEQGDSAMYLCASSLGGGQETQYFGPGTRLLVL.

This clone was detected only a few times. V usage is TRBV27 and J usage is TRBJ2-7; 9 positions match TRBD1. The CDR3 is made up of 13 amino acids. V shed 2 bases and J 6 bases; nucleotides not matched to a gene: 2. Looked up from germline, CDR1 is MNHEY and CDR2 is SMNVEV (reference sequence). The CDR3 region has the DNA TGTGCCAGCAGTTTAAGGACAGGGGCCGAGCAGTACTTC. Translation: CASSLRTGAEQYF.

This clone showed up just once. The J gene is TRBJ1-5, the V gene TRBV5-1, with D possibly being TRBD1 (5 bases). V was shortened by 0 bases and J by 2 bases, with 9 bases between the two germline ends. CDR1 and CDR2 from the germline V gene are SGHRS and YFSETQ. CDR3 length: 15 amino acids. The CDR3 region has the DNA TGCGCCAGCAGCTTGGGGCAGGGCGGCAATCAGCCCCAGCATTTT. Amino acid sequence: CASSLGQGGNQPQHF.

V is TRBV7-8 and J is TRBJ2-1; 8 bases align to TRBD2. CDR3 size: 18 residues. The germline gives CDR1 SGHVS, CDR2 FQNEAQ. V was clipped by 3 bases and J by 7 bases; unmatched bases: 17. In nucleotides, the CDR3 is TGTGCCAGCAGCTTCGCGGTGGCTAGCGGGCGACCGGGGAATGAGCAGTTCTTC. This codes for CASSFAVASGRPGNEQFF.

The genes are TRBV6-5 and TRBJ2-5; 8 bases agree with TRBD1. CDR3 length: 15 amino acids. CDR1 and CDR2 (germline): MNHEY, SVGAGI. Trimming cost V 6 bases and J 5 bases; bases outside gene matches: 11. CDR3 DNA sequence: TGTGCCAGCAGGGCCTTTGGGACAGGACGTGAGACCCAGTACTTC. This gives the protein CASRAFGTGRETQYF.

This clone was found a few times. As DNA, the CDR3 is TGTGCCAGCAGCTTTTCAGACAGCTCCTACAATGAGCAGTTCTTC. It specifies CASSFSDSSYNEQFF. The rearrangement links TRBV11-2 to TRBJ2-1; D is possibly TRBD1 (5 bases). Trimming took 3 bases from V and 0 from J, leaving 9 bases between them. Germline V gene sequence: CDR1 SGHAT, CDR2 FQNNGV. The CDR3 is 15 residues long.

The chain employs TRBV11-2 and TRBJ2-3; a possible D gene is TRBD1 (5 bases). Germline CDR1 reads SGHAT; CDR2 reads FQNNGV. The CDR3 runs to 16 residues. Trimming took off 1 base at V and 2 bases at J, with 13 bases between the two ends. CDR3 nucleotides: TGTGCCAGCAGCTTAGTCCAGGGCCCCCCCACAGATACGCAGTATTTT. Protein: CASSLVQGPPTDTQYF.

The chain joins TRBV11-2 to TRBJ2-2, with TRBD2 matching 10 bases. In germline, CDR1 is SGHAT, CDR2 FQNNGV. J was trimmed by 3 bases and V by 5 bases; bases with no gene match: 6. The CDR3 spans 16 residues. CDR3 sequence (DNA): TGTGCCAGCAGCGTCAGACTAGCGGGTCACACCGGGGAGCTGTTTTTT. Amino acid sequence: CASSVRLAGHTGELFF.

The chain has TRBV5-6 and TRBJ1-2, with TRBD1 matching over 8 bases. This CDR3 comprises 14 residues. Per germline, CDR1 SGHDT and CDR2 YYEEEE. The J segment lost 4 bases and the V segment lost 2 bases, leaving 4 bases of the junction unmatched. CDR3 nucleotide sequence: TGTGCCAGCAGCTTCCTCGGACAGGGCTATGGCTACACCTTC. Its translation: CASSFLGQGYGYTF.

The J gene is TRBJ2-7, the V gene TRBV5-6; maybe TRBD1 (8 bases). Trimming removed 4 bases from V and 7 bases from J, with 21 bases in between. CDR3 length: 15 amino acids. The V gene's germline CDR1 is SGHDT and CDR2 YYEEEE. The CDR3 DNA sequence: TGTGCCAGCAGCCCGGGCAGGGGGCGGGGGCGGGAGCAGTACTTC. It translates to CASSPGRGRGREQYF.

This clone has more than one count but fewer than ten. The genes are TRBV12-5 and TRBJ1-1, with 10 positions matching TRBD1. This CDR3 has 16 amino acids. CDR1 LGHNT and CDR2 FRNRAP come from the germline V gene. After removal of 2 bases from V and 4 bases from J, the junction contained 7 bases not matched to a gene. CDR3 nucleotides: TGTGCTAGTGGTTTGCCACTCGGACAGGGGGTCACTGAAGCTTTCTTT. Its translation is CASGLPLGQGVTEAFF.

J is TRBJ1-2 and V is TRBV6-1; D might be TRBD1 (5 bases). This CDR3 has 13 residues. Per germline, CDR1 MNHNS and CDR2 SASEGT. Trimming removed 2 bases from V and 9 bases from J, with 13 bases in between. The CDR3 loop is CASSERQGGSYTF. As DNA, the CDR3 is TGTGCCAGCAGTGAACGTCAGGGCGGTAGCTACACCTTC.